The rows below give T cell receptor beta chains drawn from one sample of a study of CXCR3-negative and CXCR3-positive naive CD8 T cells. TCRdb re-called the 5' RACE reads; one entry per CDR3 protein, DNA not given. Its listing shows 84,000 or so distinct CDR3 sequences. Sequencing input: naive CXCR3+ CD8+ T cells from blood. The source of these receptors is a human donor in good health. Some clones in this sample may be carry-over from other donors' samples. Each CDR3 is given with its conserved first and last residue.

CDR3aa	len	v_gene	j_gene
CASETWQGSYEQYF	14	TRBV6-2/TRBV6-3	TRBJ2-7
CSAHQGDPYNEQFF	14	TRBV29-1	TRBJ2-1
CASSLPPDDRGRYEQYF	17	TRBV27	TRBJ2-7
CAISEDAGETQYF	13	TRBV10-3	TRBJ2-5
CASSQTDGEPSYEQYF	16	TRBV4-1	TRBJ2-7
CSATRTSGGLDTQYF	15	TRBV20-1	TRBJ2-3
CASSLGDRLVEQYF	14	TRBV12-3/TRBV12-4	TRBJ2-7
CASSQDRGAGNTIYF	15	TRBV4-1	TRBJ1-3
CASSSTGEWDTQYF	14	TRBV6-5	TRBJ2-3
CASSLTPVTGWDSSPLHF	18	TRBV11-2	TRBJ1-6
CVSSSPLVDQETQYF	15	TRBV12-3/TRBV12-4	TRBJ2-5
CASGMDGGSGTEAFF	15	TRBV6-6	TRBJ1-1
CSARDQGAGEAGDTQYF	17	TRBV20-1	TRBJ2-3
CASSPVAGGNTGELFF	16	TRBV6-5	TRBJ2-2
CASSPRGGVDEQFF	14	TRBV23-1	TRBJ2-1
CASSKDRGKWEETQYF	16	TRBV5-5	TRBJ2-5
CASSYSSTSGEEETQYF	17	TRBV6-5	TRBJ2-5
CASSFGHSGGLQETQYF	17	TRBV12-3/TRBV12-4	TRBJ2-5
CSVDGTSGSSYNEQFF	16	TRBV29-1	TRBJ2-1
CSASGYPGGESIADTQYF	18	TRBV20-1	TRBJ2-3
CATSRDRDSYEQYF	14	TRBV15	TRBJ2-7
CAGAQGNYGYTF	12	TRBV2	TRBJ1-2
CAIRGGGNHGYTF	13	TRBV10-3	TRBJ1-2
CASSLEVGSGTQYF	14	TRBV11-2	TRBJ2-5
CATSAGTNEKLFF	13	TRBV24-1	TRBJ1-4
CASSQEGGGNYGYTF	15	TRBV7-2	TRBJ1-2
CASSLRGASSYNEQFF	16	TRBV7-9	TRBJ2-1
CASSLGREPPSNTGELFF	18	TRBV5-1	TRBJ2-2
CASSFGEGQNYEQYF	15	TRBV7-9	TRBJ2-7
CASSSPGSYEQYF	13	TRBV11-2	TRBJ2-7